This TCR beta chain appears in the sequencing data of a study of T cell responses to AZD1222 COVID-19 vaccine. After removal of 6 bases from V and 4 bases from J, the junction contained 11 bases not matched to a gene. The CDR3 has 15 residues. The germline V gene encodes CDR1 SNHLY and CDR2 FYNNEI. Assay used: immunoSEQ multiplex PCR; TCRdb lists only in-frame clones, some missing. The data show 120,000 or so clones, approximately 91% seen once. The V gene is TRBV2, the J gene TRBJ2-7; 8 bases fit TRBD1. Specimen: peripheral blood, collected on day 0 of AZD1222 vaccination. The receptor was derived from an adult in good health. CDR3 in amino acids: CASRDRGPPGYEQYF. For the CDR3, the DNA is TGTGCCAGCAGAGACAGGGGTCCCCCGGGGTACGAGCAGTACTTC.